This TCR beta chain was sequenced for a study of CD8 T cells in ankylosing spondylitis. The CDR3 totals 16 residues. Germline V gives CDR1 SNHLY, CDR2 FYNNEI. Trimming stripped 2 bases from V and 3 bases from J, with 11 bases between. MiXCR, applied by TCRdb to the 5' RACE reads, yields one record per CDR3 protein. The data contain 40,000 to 55,000 distinct CDR3 sequences, 6.5% to 9% of them singletons. This clonotype has a count of ten or more. Its target is unknown. General study findings and limits: Seemingly distinctive of ankylosing spondylitis blood was a TCR beta motif formed by eight highly homologous variants.

The TCR was taken from a female donor with ankylosing spondylitis or in good health (not recorded which). Sequenced material: blood, either unsorted or a sorted T cell fraction (not recorded which). The chain carries TRBV2 and TRBJ2-6; D not resolved. CDR3 region: CASSESRVFGANVLTF. CDR3 DNA: TGTGCCAGCAGTGAAAGTCGGGTCTTTGGGGCCAACGTCCTGACTTTC.